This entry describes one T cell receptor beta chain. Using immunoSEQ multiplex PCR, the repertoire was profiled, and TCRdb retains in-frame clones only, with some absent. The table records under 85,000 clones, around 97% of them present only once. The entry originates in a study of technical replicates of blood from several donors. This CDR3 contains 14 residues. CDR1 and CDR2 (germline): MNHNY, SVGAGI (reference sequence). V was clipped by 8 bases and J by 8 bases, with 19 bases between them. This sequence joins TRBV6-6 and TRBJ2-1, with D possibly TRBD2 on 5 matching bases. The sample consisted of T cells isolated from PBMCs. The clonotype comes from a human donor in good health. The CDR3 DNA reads TGTGCCAGCTTGAAGAGGGAGATTAGCGATGAGCAGTTCTTC. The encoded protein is CASLKREISDEQFF.